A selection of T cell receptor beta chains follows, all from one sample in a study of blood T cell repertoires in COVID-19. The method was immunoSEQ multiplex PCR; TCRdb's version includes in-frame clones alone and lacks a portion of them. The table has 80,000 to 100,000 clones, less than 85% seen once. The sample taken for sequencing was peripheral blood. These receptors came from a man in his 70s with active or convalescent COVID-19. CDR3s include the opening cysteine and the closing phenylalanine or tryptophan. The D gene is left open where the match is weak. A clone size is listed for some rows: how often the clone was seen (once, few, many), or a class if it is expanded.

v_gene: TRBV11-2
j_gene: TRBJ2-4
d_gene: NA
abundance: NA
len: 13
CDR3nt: TGTGCCAGCAGCTTATTTCCGGAAAACATTCAGTACTTC
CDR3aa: CASSLFPENIQYF

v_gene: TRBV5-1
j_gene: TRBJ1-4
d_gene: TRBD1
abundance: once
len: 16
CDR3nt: TGCGCCAGCAGCCTCGGGACAGGGAGAACTAATGAAAAACTGTTTTTT
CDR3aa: CASSLGTGRTNEKLFF

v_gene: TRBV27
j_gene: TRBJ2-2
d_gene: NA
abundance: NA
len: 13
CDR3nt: TGTGCCAGCAGTCTGGGGGGTTTTGGGGAGCTGTTTTTT
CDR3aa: CASSLGGFGELFF

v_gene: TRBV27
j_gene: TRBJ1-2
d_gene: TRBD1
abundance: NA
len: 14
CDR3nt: TGTGCCAGCAGTTTCGGGCAGGGGGTGGGTGGCTACACCTTC
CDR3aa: CASSFGQGVGGYTF

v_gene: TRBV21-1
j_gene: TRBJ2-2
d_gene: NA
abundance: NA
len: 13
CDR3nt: TGTGCCAGCAGCAGAGGTTCCACCGGGGAGCTGTTTTTT
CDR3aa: CASSRGSTGELFF

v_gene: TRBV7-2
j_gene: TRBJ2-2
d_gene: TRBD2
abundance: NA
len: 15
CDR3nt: TGTGCCAGCGCCTCTAGCGGTCTGAACACCGGGGAGCTGTTTTTT
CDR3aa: CASASSGLNTGELFF

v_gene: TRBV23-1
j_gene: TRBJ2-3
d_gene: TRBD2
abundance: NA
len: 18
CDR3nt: TGCGCCAGCAGTGTCCCCCTTGGACTAGCGGGGGCGTTCGATACGCAGTATTTT
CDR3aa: CASSVPLGLAGAFDTQYF

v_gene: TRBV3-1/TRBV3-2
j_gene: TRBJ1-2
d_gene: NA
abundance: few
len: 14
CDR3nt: TGTGCCAGCAGACATCAGGGGTTTGACTATGGCTACACCTTC
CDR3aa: CASRHQGFDYGYTF

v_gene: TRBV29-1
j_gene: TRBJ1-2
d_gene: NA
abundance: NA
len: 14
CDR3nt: TGCAGCGTTGAAGATCTTCGGGGAGGCCATGGCTACACCTTC
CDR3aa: CSVEDLRGGHGYTF

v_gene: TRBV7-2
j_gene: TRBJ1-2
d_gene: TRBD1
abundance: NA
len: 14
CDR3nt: TGTGCCAGCAGCTACCGGACAGGCACCTATGGCTACACCTTC
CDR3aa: CASSYRTGTYGYTF

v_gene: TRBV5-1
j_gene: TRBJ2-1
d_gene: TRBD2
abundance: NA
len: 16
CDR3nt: TGCGCCAGCAGCTTGGTTGCGGGGGGAGGCGGCGGTGAGCAGTTCTTC
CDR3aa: CASSLVAGGGGGEQFF

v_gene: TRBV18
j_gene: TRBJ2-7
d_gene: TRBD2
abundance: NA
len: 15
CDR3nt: TGTGCCAGCTCACCTACTAGCGGGGGGGTTAACGAGCAGTACTTC
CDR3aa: CASSPTSGGVNEQYF

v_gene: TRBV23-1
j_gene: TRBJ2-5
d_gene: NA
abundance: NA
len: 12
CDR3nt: TGCGCCAGCAGTCAGGCTCTCGAGACCCAGTACTTC
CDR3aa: CASSQALETQYF

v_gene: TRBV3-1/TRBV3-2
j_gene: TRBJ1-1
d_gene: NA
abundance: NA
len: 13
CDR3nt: TGTGCCAGCAGCCAAGTCCAGGTAGGGGGAGCTTTCTTT
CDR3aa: CASSQVQVGGAFF

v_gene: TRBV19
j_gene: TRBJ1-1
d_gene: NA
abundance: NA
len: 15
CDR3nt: TGTGCCAGTAATGGAGGGAGGGGATTCGACACTGAAGCTTTCTTT
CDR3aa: CASNGGRGFDTEAFF

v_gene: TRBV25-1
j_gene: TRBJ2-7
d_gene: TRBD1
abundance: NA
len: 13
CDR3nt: TGTGCCAGCAGTGAACAACAGGGGGCGGGGCAGTACTTC
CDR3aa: CASSEQQGAGQYF

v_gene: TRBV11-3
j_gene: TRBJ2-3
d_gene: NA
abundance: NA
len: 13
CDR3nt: TGTGCCAGCAGCTCCCGGGGGACGGATACGCAGTATTTT
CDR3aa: CASSSRGTDTQYF

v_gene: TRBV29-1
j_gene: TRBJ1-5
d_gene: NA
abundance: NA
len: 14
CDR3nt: TGCAGCGTTACGGGGGTGGGAGGCAATCAGCCCCAGCATTTT
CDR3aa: CSVTGVGGNQPQHF

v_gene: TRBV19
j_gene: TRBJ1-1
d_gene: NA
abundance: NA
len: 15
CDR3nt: TGTGCCAGTAGTACACAGGGTTTTGAAAGCTATGAAGCTTTCTTT
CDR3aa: CASSTQGFESYEAFF

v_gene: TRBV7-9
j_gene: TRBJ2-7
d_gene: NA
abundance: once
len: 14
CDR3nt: TGTGCCAGCAGCTCTCGGACTCTCGGCAACGAGCAGTACTTC
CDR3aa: CASSSRTLGNEQYF

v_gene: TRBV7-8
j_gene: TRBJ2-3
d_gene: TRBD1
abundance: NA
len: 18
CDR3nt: TGTGCCAGCAGAACATTAGGGGGCCCCGGTGGGAACACAGATACGCAGTATTTT
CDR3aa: CASRTLGGPGGNTDTQYF

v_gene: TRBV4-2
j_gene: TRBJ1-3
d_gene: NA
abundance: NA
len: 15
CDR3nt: TGTGCCAGCAGCCAAGATGAGGGTGGTGGAAACACCATATATTTT
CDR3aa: CASSQDEGGGNTIYF

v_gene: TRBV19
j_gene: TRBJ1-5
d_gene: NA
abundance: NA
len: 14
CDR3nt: TGTGCCAGTAGGGGGGACTTTAGCAATCAGCCCCAGCATTTT
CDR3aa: CASRGDFSNQPQHF

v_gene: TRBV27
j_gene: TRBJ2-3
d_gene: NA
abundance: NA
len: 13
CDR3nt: TGTGCCAGCAGCTCGGTCGGTCTGGATACGCAGTATTTT
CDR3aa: CASSSVGLDTQYF

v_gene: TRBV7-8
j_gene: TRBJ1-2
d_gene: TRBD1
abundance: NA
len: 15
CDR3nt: TGTGCCAGCAGCACCTCGACAGGGGGCGCATATGGCTACACCTTC
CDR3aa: CASSTSTGGAYGYTF

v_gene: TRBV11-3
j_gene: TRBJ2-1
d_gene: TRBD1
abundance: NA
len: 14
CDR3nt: TGTGCCAGCAGCTTGGGTGGGACAGCTAATGAGCAGTTCTTC
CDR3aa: CASSLGGTANEQFF

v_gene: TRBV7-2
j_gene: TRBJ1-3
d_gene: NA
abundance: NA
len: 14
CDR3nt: TGTGCCAGCAGCTTATATAGCTCTGGAAACACCATATATTTT
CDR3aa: CASSLYSSGNTIYF

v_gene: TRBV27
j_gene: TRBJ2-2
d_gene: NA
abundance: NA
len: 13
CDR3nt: TGTGCCAGCAGTTGGGGGGAGACCGGGGAGCTGTTTTTT
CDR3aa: CASSWGETGELFF

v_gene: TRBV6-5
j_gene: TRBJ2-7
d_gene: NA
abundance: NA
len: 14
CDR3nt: TGTGCCAGCAGCGGGCCGGGGAACCAGTACGAGCAGTACTTC
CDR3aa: CASSGPGNQYEQYF